The TCR beta chain under discussion was sequenced for a study of graft-versus-host responses after intestinal transplantation. The overall study: All of the recipients had induction that used anti-thymocyte globulin, then tacrolimus and steroids for about 3 years. Overall study results and limits: Recipient marrow held GvH clones, some first seen in ileum or blood. Patients with graft-donor T cell macrochimerism had high graft-versus-host to host-versus-graft clonal ratios in allografts.

V trimming: 8 bases; J trimming: 6 bases; junction bases outside the gene matches: 13. Germline assignment: CDR1 MRHNA and CDR2 SNTAGT. The CDR3 runs 15 residues. Each mixed lymphocyte reaction held 200,000 CFSE-labeled responders and 200,000 irradiated violet-dye-labeled stimulators. Proliferating responders of the CD3+CD4+ and CD3+CD8+ phenotypes with low CFSE were sorted after the reaction. Profiled with immunoSEQ multiplex PCR; TCRdb holds only in-frame clones, not every one. The table records roughly 4,700 clones, 25% to 30% of them present only once. Sample: alloreactive CD8+ T cells from a mixed lymphocyte reaction culture, taken before transplantation. This sample's subset: CFSE-low proliferating T cells sorted from approximately 6-day pre-transplant mixed lymphocyte reaction (GvH or HvG direction). The sequence came from a human patient who was an organ donor for intestinal transplantation. The V and J genes are TRBV6-4 and TRBJ2-3; 8 bases match TRBD2. The CDR3 sequence is CASQTFAGGHDTQYF. CDR3 sequence (DNA): TGTGCCAGCCAAACATTTGCGGGGGGACATGATACGCAGTATTTT.